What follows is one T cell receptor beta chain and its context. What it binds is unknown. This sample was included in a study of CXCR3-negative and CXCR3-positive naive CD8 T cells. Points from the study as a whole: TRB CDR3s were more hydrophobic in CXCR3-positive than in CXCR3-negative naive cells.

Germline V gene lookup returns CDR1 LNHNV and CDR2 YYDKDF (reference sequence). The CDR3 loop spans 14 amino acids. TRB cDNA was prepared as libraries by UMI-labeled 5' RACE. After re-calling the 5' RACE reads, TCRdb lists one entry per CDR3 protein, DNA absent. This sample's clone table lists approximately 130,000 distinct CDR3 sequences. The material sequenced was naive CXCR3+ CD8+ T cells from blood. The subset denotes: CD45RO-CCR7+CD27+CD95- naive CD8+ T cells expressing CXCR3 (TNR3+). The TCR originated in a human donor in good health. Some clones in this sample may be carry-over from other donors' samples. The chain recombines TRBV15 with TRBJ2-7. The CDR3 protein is CATSFGKSSYEQYF.